These T cell receptor beta chains were read from a single sample in a study of TIL therapy for anti-PD-1-resistant metastatic lung cancer. Repertoires were generated with immunoSEQ multiplex PCR, while TCRdb's copy carries only in-frame clones and drops some. The sample has 45,000 to 50,000 clones; about three quarters are singletons. The specimen comprised tumor tissue, sampled at baseline. These receptors were collected from a person aged 25 to 79 with non-small cell lung cancer. CDR3s include the opening cysteine and the closing phenylalanine or tryptophan. A D gene is named only where the DNA matches it firmly. Clone size is stated in some rows and not others, as once, few, many or a class when expanded.

clone size	V gene	D gene	J gene	CDR3 length	CDR3 DNA	CDR3 protein
-	TRBV30	-	TRBJ2-7	14	TGTGCCTGGACTCATAACAGAGGGGTCTACGAGCAGTACTTC	CAWTHNRGVYEQYF
-	TRBV5-1	-	TRBJ1-3	15	TGCGCCAGCAGCTTGGTGGCAGGGTACGGAAACACCATATATTTT	CASSLVAGYGNTIYF
-	TRBV27	-	TRBJ1-6	15	TGTGCCAGCAGTTTGACGGCCCCGGAGGTTTCACCCCTCCACTTT	CASSLTAPEVSPLHF
-	TRBV7-9	TRBD1	TRBJ2-7	16	TGTGCCAGCAGCGACACCGGGACAGGGCCCTCCTACGAGCAGTACTTC	CASSDTGTGPSYEQYF
-	TRBV6-1	-	TRBJ2-1	16	TGTGCCAGCAGTGTTCTAGCATCGAGCTCCTACAATGAGCAGTTCTTC	CASSVLASSSYNEQFF
few	TRBV20-1	-	TRBJ1-1	11	TGCAGTCCTGACGGGAACACTGAAGCTTTCTTT	CSPDGNTEAFF
-	TRBV6-5	-	TRBJ2-7	14	TGTGCCAGCAGTTACGGCGCAGGTACCTACGAGCAGTACTTC	CASSYGAGTYEQYF
-	TRBV11-2	-	TRBJ2-7	13	TGTGCCAGCAGCCAACGGACCTCCTACGAGCAGTACTTC	CASSQRTSYEQYF
-	TRBV4-1	-	TRBJ1-1	15	TGCGCCAGCAGCCAAGACTCGGGATTCAACACTGAAGCTTTCTTT	CASSQDSGFNTEAFF
once	TRBV9	TRBD2	TRBJ2-3	17	TGTGCCAGCAGCGTAGGAGGACTAGCGGGAAGATCAGATACGCAGTATTTT	CASSVGGLAGRSDTQYF
-	TRBV30	-	TRBJ1-1	12	TGTGCCTGCCAAGACAGGAACACTGAAGCTTTCTTT	CACQDRNTEAFF
-	TRBV7-6	TRBD1	TRBJ1-6	15	TGTGCCAGCAGCTTCCAGGGACAGGGTACCTCACCCCTCCACTTT	CASSFQGQGTSPLHF
-	TRBV19	-	TRBJ2-5	15	TGTGCCAGTAGTACGGCAGGGGCTCGCTGGGAGACCCAGTACTTC	CASSTAGARWETQYF
-	TRBV27	-	TRBJ2-3	14	TGTGCCAGCAGTTTCGGACTAGTAGGGGGTACGCAGTATTTT	CASSFGLVGGTQYF
-	TRBV7-2	TRBD2	TRBJ2-1	15	TGTGCCAGCAGCTTGACTAGCGGGAGGGCCAGTGAGCAGTTCTTC	CASSLTSGRASEQFF
-	TRBV27	TRBD2	TRBJ2-7	15	TGTGCCAGCAGTTTAGCGGGGGGCGGATCCTACGAGCAGTACTTC	CASSLAGGGSYEQYF
-	TRBV28	-	TRBJ2-7	13	TGTGCCAGCAGTTTTAGGATTCTCTACGAGCAGTACTTC	CASSFRILYEQYF
-	TRBV29-1	TRBD1	TRBJ2-5	14	TGCAGCGTTGGGCGGACAGGCTCCCAAGAGACCCAGTACTTC	CSVGRTGSQETQYF
-	TRBV19	-	TRBJ1-4	16	-	CASTSAGGYEGEKLFF
few	TRBV7-2	TRBD2	TRBJ2-7	14	TGTGCCAGCAGCTTAGGGACTAGCGGTATCGAGCAGTACTTC	CASSLGTSGIEQYF
-	TRBV27	-	TRBJ2-7	15	TGTGCCAGCAGTCGGAGCGGGCTCGGCACCTACGAGCAGTACTTC	CASSRSGLGTYEQYF
few	TRBV11-2	-	TRBJ1-1	14	TGTGCCAGCAGCTTAGATCGTCAGGGCTCTGAAGCTTTCTTT	CASSLDRQGSEAFF
-	TRBV7-2	TRBD2	TRBJ2-7	16	TGTGCCAGCAGCATCACGGGAGGGCCGGGAGGCTACGAGCAGTACTTC	CASSITGGPGGYEQYF
-	TRBV28	-	TRBJ1-2	13	TGTGCCACCCTCCGGGGGCAAGCCTATGGCTACACCTTC	CATLRGQAYGYTF
-	TRBV28	-	TRBJ1-5	16	TGTGCCAGCAGTTTTCCGGGCAGCTATAGCAATCAGCCCCAGCATTTT	CASSFPGSYSNQPQHF
-	TRBV6-6	TRBD2	TRBJ2-7	14	TGTGCCAGCAGTCCAGGGACTAGATCCTACGAGCAGTACTTC	CASSPGTRSYEQYF
-	TRBV2	-	TRBJ2-3	13	TGTGCCAGCAGTCTCTACCTGGCAGATACGCAGTATTTT	CASSLYLADTQYF
-	TRBV27	-	TRBJ1-5	15	TGTGCCAGCAGCCCCGACGGTTATAGCTATCAGCCCCAGCATTTT	CASSPDGYSYQPQHF
-	TRBV5-1	-	TRBJ1-1	16	TGCGCCAGCAGCTTCTTTAGGGAAAAGGGGACCACTGAAGCTTTCTTT	CASSFFREKGTTEAFF